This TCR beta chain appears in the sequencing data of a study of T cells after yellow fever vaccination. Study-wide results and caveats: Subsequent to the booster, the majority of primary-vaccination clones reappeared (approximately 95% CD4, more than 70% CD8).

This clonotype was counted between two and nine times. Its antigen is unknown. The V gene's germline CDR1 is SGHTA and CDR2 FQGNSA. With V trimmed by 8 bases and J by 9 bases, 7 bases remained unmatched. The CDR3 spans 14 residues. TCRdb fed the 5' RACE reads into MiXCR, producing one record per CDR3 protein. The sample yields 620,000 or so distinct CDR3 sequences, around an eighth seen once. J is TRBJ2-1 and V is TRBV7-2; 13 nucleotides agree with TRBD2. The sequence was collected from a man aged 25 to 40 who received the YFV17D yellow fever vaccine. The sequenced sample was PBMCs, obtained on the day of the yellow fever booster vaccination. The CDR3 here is CASARTSGSGEQFF. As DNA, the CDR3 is TGTGCCAGCGCCAGGACTAGCGGGAGTGGTGAGCAGTTCTTC.